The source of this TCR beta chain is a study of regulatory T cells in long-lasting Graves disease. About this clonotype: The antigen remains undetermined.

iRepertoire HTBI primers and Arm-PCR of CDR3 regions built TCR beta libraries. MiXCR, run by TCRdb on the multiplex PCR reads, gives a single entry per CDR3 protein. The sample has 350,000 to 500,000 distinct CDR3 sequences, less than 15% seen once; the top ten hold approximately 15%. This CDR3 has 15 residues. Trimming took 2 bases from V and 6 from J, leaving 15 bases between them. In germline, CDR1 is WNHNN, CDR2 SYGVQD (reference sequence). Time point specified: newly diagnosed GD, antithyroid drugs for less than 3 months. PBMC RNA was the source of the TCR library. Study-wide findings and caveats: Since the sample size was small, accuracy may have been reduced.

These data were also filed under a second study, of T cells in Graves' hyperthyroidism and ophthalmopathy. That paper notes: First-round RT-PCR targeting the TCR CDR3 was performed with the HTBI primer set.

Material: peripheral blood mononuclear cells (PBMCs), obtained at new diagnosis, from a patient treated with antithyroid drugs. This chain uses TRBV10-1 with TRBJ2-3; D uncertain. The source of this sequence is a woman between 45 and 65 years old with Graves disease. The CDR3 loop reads CASSEVGLGSDTQYF. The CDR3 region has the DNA TGCGCCAGCAGTGAGGTCGGCCTCGGTAGCGATACGCAGTATTTT.